What follows are 28 T cell receptor beta chains derived from one specimen sequenced in a study of Graves' ophthalmopathy and Graves' hyperthyroidism. From RNA, the CDR3 regions of TCR beta chains were amplified and sequenced. An initial RT-PCR round employing HTBI primers preceded a second-round multiplex PCR. TCRdb re-analysed the multiplex PCR reads in MiXCR, keeping a single row per CDR3 protein. The data contain approximately 700,000 distinct CDR3 sequences, about 40% of them singletons. The sequenced sample consisted of peripheral blood. Every receptor here comes from an adult man with Graves' ophthalmopathy.

The chain carries TRBV7-9 and TRBJ1-2; D might be TRBD1 (6 bases). CDR1 is SEHNR, CDR2 FQNEAQ, per germline (reference sequence). CDR3 length: 14 amino acids. The V end lost 3 bases, the J end lost 3 bases, and 11 bases lay between the germline ends. For the CDR3, the DNA is TGTGCCAGCAGCTTTCCGACAGGCTACTATGGCTACACCTTC. This gives the protein CASSFPTGYYGYTF.

This clonotype was counted ten times or more. This rearrangement joins TRBV25-1 to TRBJ2-7; D gene ambiguous. Looked up from germline, CDR1 is MGHDK and CDR2 is SYGVNS. Trimming shortened V by 4 bases and J by 4 bases, and 5 bases separated the two germline ends. The CDR3 consists of 11 residues. CDR3 residues: CASSVLYEQYF. CDR3 DNA: TGTGCCAGCAGTGTTTTATACGAGCAGTACTTC.

For this clonotype: A much larger clone is a single base away; this may be a read error. The V gene is TRBV2, the J gene TRBJ1-3; perhaps TRBD1 as D (6 bases). From germline, CDR1 is SNHLY and CDR2 FYNNEI. The CDR3 covers 14 residues. The CDR3 DNA reads TGTGCCAGCAGGAGAAAGGGGGAAGGAAACATCATATATTTT. Its translation is CASRRKGEGNIIYF.

Concerning this clonotype itself: A much larger clone sits a single nucleotide away, making a read error possible. No conserved phenylalanine or tryptophan ends this CDR3, so it is likely a read error. The chain recombines TRBV7-9 with TRBJ2-5, with D perhaps matching TRBD2 (5 bases). CDR1 and CDR2 (germline): SEHNR, FQNEAQ (reference sequence). The germline V and J ends were trimmed by 3 bases and 5 bases, with 10 bases remaining between them. This CDR3 is built from 13 residues. CDR3: CASSFGDRETQYS. Written as DNA, the CDR3 is TGTGCCAGCAGCTTCGGGGATCGGGAGACCCAGTACTCC.

The V gene is TRBV12-5, the J gene TRBJ2-7; no firm D call. CDR3 length: 15 amino acids. V lost 4 bases and J lost 2, with 15 bases in between. Germline V gene lookup returns CDR1 LGHNT and CDR2 FRNRAP. CDR3 bases: TGTGCTAGTGGTTACCTCACCTCTATACCCTACGAGCAGTACTTC. This encodes CASGYLTSIPYEQYF.

The sample holds a few counts of this clonotype. J is TRBJ2-7 and V is TRBV5-4; 8 bases fit TRBD2. Germline assignment: CDR1 SGHNT and CDR2 YYREEE (reference sequence). V lost 0 bases, J lost 2 bases, and 7 bases stayed unmatched. The CDR3 is made up of 16 amino acids. The CDR3 bases are TGTGCCAGCAGCTTGGCCGGCCGGGGGGGCGCCTACGAGCAGTACTTC. Protein: CASSLAGRGGAYEQYF. The complete variable domain, with remaining parts taken from reference TRBV5-4 and TRBJ2-7, reads ETGVTQSPTHLIKTRGQQVTLRCSSQSGHNTVSWYQQALGQGPQFIFQYYREEENGRGNFPPRFSGLQFPNYSSELNVNALELDDSALYLCASSLAGRGGAYEQYFGPGTRLTVT.

This clonotype was observed at least ten times. A clone one base away is much larger, so this may be a read error. V and J are TRBV29-1 and TRBJ1-1, with D perhaps TRBD1 (5 bases). CDR1 is SQVTM, CDR2 ANQGSEA, per germline. The CDR3 consists of 14 residues. CDR3 amino acids: CSVSVQGRNTKAFF. CDR3 coding DNA: TGCAGCGTTTCTGTCCAGGGACGCAACACTAAAGCTTTCTTT.

There are many counts of this clonotype. The V and J genes are TRBV2 and TRBJ1-5; 7 positions agree with TRBD1. Looked up from germline, CDR1 is SNHLY and CDR2 is FYNNEI. The CDR3 length is 15 residues. V was clipped by 7 bases and J by 0 bases; unmatched bases: 6. CDR3 loop: CASTSTGHSNQPQHF. The CDR3 coding sequence is TGTGCCAGCACCTCGACAGGGCATAGCAATCAGCCCCAGCATTTT.

The chain links TRBV7-8 to TRBJ2-2; D is uncertain. The germline V and J ends were trimmed by 8 bases and 1 base, with 14 bases remaining between them. The CDR3 runs 15 residues. Germline values: CDR1 SGHVS, CDR2 FQNEAQ. CDR3 nucleotides: TGTGCCAGCCGGGTTGCCTGGCAGAACACCGGGGAGCTGTTTTTT. It translates to CASRVAWQNTGELFF.

This clonotype was counted at least ten times. The CDR3 coding sequence is TGTGCCAGTAGTCCAGAGACTGGGGACCAGCCCCAGCATTTT. Translating gives CASSPETGDQPQHF. This sequence joins TRBV19 and TRBJ1-5; D might be TRBD1 (5 bases). V dropped 5 bases and J dropped 7 bases, with 15 bases sitting between them. This CDR3 has 14 amino acids. Germline V gene data show CDR1 as LNHDA and CDR2 as SQIVND (reference sequence).

This clonotype was seen repeatedly, ten times or more. J is TRBJ1-5 and V is TRBV20-1; 9 nucleotides agree with TRBD1. The J segment lost 4 bases and the V segment lost 2 bases, leaving 6 bases of the junction unmatched. The CDR3 is made up of 15 amino acids. CDR1 is DFQATT and CDR2 is SNEGSKA in the germline V gene (reference sequence). The CDR3 DNA follows: TGCAGTGCTAGATCCGGGACAGGGCAGAATCAGCCCCAGCATTTT. As protein: CSARSGTGQNQPQHF.

This chain joins TRBV29-1 and TRBJ1-1; D is uncertain. The CDR3 runs to 12 residues. V was cut by 5 bases and J by 5 bases, with 12 bases left in between. Germline values: CDR1 SQVTM, CDR2 ANQGSEA. CDR3 nucleotide sequence: TGCAGCGTTCCAATAGCGGGAACTGAAGCTTTCTTT. Amino acids: CSVPIAGTEAFF.

This clonotype was seen repeatedly, ten times or more. The rearrangement links TRBV10-3 to TRBJ2-7; possible D gene TRBD2, 6 bases. CDR3 length: 14 residues. The ends were cut back, 10 bases at V and 0 bases at J, with 16 bases in the middle. Germline values: CDR1 ENHRY, CDR2 SYGVKD. The CDR3 region has the DNA TGTGCCACCAACCCAGCGGGCGCCTCCTACGAGCAGTACTTC. Translating gives CATNPAGASYEQYF.

Ten or more counts support this clonotype. This sequence joins TRBV25-1 and TRBJ1-1; 8 positions match TRBD1. The germline V gene has CDR1 MGHDK and CDR2 SYGVNS. The CDR3 has 13 amino acids. V gave up 10 bases and J gave up 1 base; unmatched junction bases: 5. CDR3 nucleotide sequence: TGTGCCACGGAGACAGGGGAGAACACTGAAGCTTTCTTT. Translating it yields CATETGENTEAFF.

This clonotype was recorded only once. One base away lies a much larger clone, so this may be a sequencing read error. No conserved phenylalanine or tryptophan is present at the end of the CDR3, so a read error is the likely explanation. The rearrangement joins TRBV12-3 or TRBV12-4 to TRBJ2-5; 7 bases align to TRBD1. V lost 5 bases and J lost 1; bases outside the gene matches: 4. This CDR3 contains 14 residues. In nucleotides, the CDR3 is TGTGCCAGCAGTCCTTACAGGGGCCAAGAGACCCAGTACGTC. Amino acid sequence: CASSPYRGQETQYV.

This clonotype was counted many times. The chain is built from TRBV20-1 and TRBJ1-1, with D perhaps TRBD1 (6 bases). The V end lost 3 bases, the J end lost 5 bases, and 13 bases lay between the germline ends. This CDR3 is 13 amino acids long. The germline V gene has CDR1 DFQATT and CDR2 SNEGSKA (reference sequence). The CDR3 loop reads CSASRGLRTEAFF. Here the CDR3 DNA reads TGCAGTGCTAGCAGGGGCCTGCGGACTGAAGCTTTCTTT.

This sequence joins TRBV11-1 and TRBJ2-7; 8 positions agree with TRBD1. This CDR3 contains 15 residues. Germline CDR1 SGHAT, CDR2 FQDESV (reference sequence). Unmatched junction bases numbered 9, after V lost 6 bases and J lost 2 bases. Written as DNA, the CDR3 is TGTGCCAGCAGTACCGACAGGGGCGGGACCTACGAGCAGTACTTC. Translating it yields CASSTDRGGTYEQYF.

This clonotype was observed at least ten times. The chain recombines TRBV19 with TRBJ1-1; D is uncertain. The CDR3 runs 15 residues. Trimming removed 6 bases from V and 4 bases from J, with 18 bases in between. Germline CDR1 LNHDA, CDR2 SQIVND (reference sequence). The CDR3 sequence is CASSLRLRFSTEAFF. In nucleotides, the CDR3 is TGTGCCAGTAGCCTCCGTCTGCGGTTTAGCACTGAAGCTTTCTTT.

The chain links TRBV7-8 to TRBJ1-3, with 8 bases identical to TRBD1. Germline lookup yields CDR1 SGHVS and CDR2 FQNEAQ. The CDR3 has 12 residues. For the CDR3, the DNA is TGTGCTCACAGGGGGGCTGGAAACACCATATATTTT. Its translation: CAHRGAGNTIYF.

The gene calls are TRBV10-3 and TRBJ2-2, with 8 bases matching TRBD1. The CDR3 spans 16 residues. V lost 4 bases and J lost 0; bases outside the gene matches: 4. CDR1 is ENHRY and CDR2 is SYGVKD in the germline V gene. The CDR3 sequence: CAISVRTGSNTGELFF. As DNA, the CDR3 is TGTGCCATCAGTGTTCGGACAGGGTCGAACACCGGGGAGCTGTTTTTT.

As for this clonotype: Germline and junction disagree at one end, which may indicate a read error. The chain has TRBV15 and TRBJ2-2; D gene unclear. The CDR3 totals 13 residues. CDR1 is LNHNV, CDR2 YYDKDF, per germline (reference sequence). DNA of the CDR3: TGCGCCACCAGCAGTTCTTCCGCCGGGGAGCTGTTTTTT. Protein: CATSSSSAGELFF.

This clonotype was counted many times. The rearrangement joins TRBV25-1 to TRBJ2-5; 7 bases match TRBD1. The V gene end was trimmed by 4 bases and the J gene end by 2 bases; junction bases not matched to a gene: 4. The CDR3 is made up of 14 amino acids. Germline values: CDR1 MGHDK, CDR2 SYGVNS. The CDR3 is CASSVQGRQETQYF. CDR3 sequence (DNA): TGTGCCAGCAGTGTACAGGGGCGGCAAGAGACCCAGTACTTC.

In its sample, this clonotype was seen a few times. The chain carries TRBV9 and TRBJ2-7; no reliable D call. Trimming pared 5 bases from V and 5 bases from J, leaving 20 bases between. Germline V CDR1 and CDR2: SGDLS, YYNGEE. This CDR3 region has 15 residues. CDR3 nucleotides: TGTGCCAGCAGTTCGACGGGTGAGGCTTTCGACGAGCAGTACTTC. This sequence encodes CASSSTGEAFDEQYF.

This clonotype occurred many times. J is TRBJ1-1 and V is TRBV2, with D tentatively TRBD1 (5 bases). The germline V gene encodes CDR1 SNHLY and CDR2 FYNNEI. Deletions cut 6 bases from V and 6 bases from J, with 14 bases between. The CDR3 contains 13 residues. The chain's CDR3 is CASSGAGGSEAFF. The CDR3 coding sequence is TGTGCCAGCAGCGGGGCTGGGGGGTCTGAAGCTTTCTTT. The full variable domain, its missing parts supplied by reference TRBV2 and TRBJ1-1, is EPEVTQTPSHQVTQMGQEVILRCVPISNHLYFYWYRQILGQKVEFLVSFYNNEISEKSEIFDDQFSVERPDGSNFTLKIRSTKLEDSAMYFCASSGAGGSEAFFGQGTRLTVV.

The V gene is TRBV27, the J gene TRBJ2-7; D uncertain. In germline, CDR1 is MNHEY, CDR2 SMNVEV (reference sequence). Trimming cost V 0 bases and J 0 bases, with 9 bases left between them. This CDR3 has 15 amino acids. The CDR3 nucleotides are TGTGCCAGCAGTTTATCCAGCGTAAGCTCCTACGAGCAGTACTTC. Translating it yields CASSLSSVSSYEQYF.

This clonotype has ten or more counts. The V call is TRBV19, the J call TRBJ1-1; D is unresolved. The germline V and J ends were trimmed by 6 bases and 1 base, with 9 bases remaining between them. Germline V gene data show CDR1 as LNHDA and CDR2 as SQIVND (reference sequence). The CDR3 is 13 residues long. This CDR3 is CASRERSNTEAFF. In DNA, the CDR3 is TGTGCCAGTAGGGAACGCTCGAACACTGAAGCTTTCTTT.

This chain's CDR3 is CASSLAGGPVTDTQYF. The CDR3 DNA sequence: TGTGCCAGCAGCTTAGCGGGAGGGCCGGTCACAGATACGCAGTATTTT. V and J are TRBV7-6 and TRBJ2-3; 7 bases are a match to TRBD2. Trimming at V came to 0 bases and at J to 2 bases, leaving 5 bases not matched to a gene. Germline values: CDR1 SGHVS, CDR2 FNYEAQ. This CDR3 is 16 amino acids long.

The V call is TRBV9, the J call TRBJ2-7; possibly TRBD2 for D (5 bases). Germline-derived CDR1 and CDR2 are SGDLS and YYNGEE. This CDR3 is built from 15 residues. With 4 bases removed from V and 2 bases from J, the gap between germline ends came to 16 bases. DNA of the CDR3: TGTGCCAGCAGCCCCCTCCTCTCAGCGGCCTACGAGCAGTACTTC. Residues: CASSPLLSAAYEQYF.